The sequence of this T cell receptor beta chain was determined in a study of stem cell transplantation in POMP-related autoinflammatory disease. Study at large: DNA chimerism showed 100% graft donor engraftment of neutrophils and platelets through one year. Study-wide results and caveats: A trend toward lower repertoire diversity and greater clonality appeared in every analyzed T-cell subset of PRAID patients.

Only in-frame clones appear in the TCRdb table, and some are missing; sequencing was by immunoSEQ multiplex PCR. The sample contains tens of thousands of clones, approximately 90% of which appear only once. Concerning this clone: Its antigen is unknown.

PRAID featured immunodeficiency plus autoinflammation. Germline V gene lookup returns CDR1 KGHDR and CDR2 SFDVKD. The CDR3 covers 17 residues. V dropped 5 bases and J dropped 3; count of bases not matched to a gene: 9. The V and J genes are TRBV24-1 and TRBJ2-3; TRBD1 aligns across 11 bases. This receptor was obtained from a human patient with POMP-related autoinflammation and immune dysregulation (PRAID). Part of the T cell pool may stem from the graft donor. This material consisted of CD4+ T cells from PBMCs, taken after stem cell transplantation. CDR3 protein: CATSGSLGTGGTDTQYF. The CDR3 DNA is TGTGCCACCAGTGGGAGCCTCGGGACAGGGGGGACAGATACGCAGTATTTT.